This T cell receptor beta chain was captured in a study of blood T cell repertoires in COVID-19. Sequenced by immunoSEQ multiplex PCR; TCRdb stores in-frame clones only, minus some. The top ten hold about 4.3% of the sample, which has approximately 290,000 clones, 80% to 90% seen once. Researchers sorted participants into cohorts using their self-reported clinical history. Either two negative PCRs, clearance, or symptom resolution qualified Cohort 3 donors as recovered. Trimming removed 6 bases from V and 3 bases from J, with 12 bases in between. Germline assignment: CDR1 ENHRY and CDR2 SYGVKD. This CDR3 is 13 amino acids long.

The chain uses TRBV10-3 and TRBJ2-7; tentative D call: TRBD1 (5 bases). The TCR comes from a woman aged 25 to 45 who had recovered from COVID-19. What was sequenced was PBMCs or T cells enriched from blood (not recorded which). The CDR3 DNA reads TGTGCCATCAGCTCTTCGACAGTCTACGAGCAGTACTTC. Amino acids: CAISSSTVYEQYF.